A selection of T cell receptor beta chains follows, all from one sample in a study of shared T cell receptors in the human thymus. The table came from immunoSEQ multiplex PCR; TCRdb's copy has only in-frame clones and leaves some out. This sample has some 760,000 clones, with approximately 85% found just once. A further study also used this sample, focusing on human thymus T cells.

Sequences were obtained from thymocytes. The receptors come from a girl in the first two years of life with a congenital heart defect. Each CDR3 is given with its conserved first and last residue. Each record gives: J gene, D gene, V gene, clone size, CDR3 DNA, CDR3 protein. A D gene is named only where the DNA matches it firmly. Size tells how often a clone was seen (once, few, many) or the class of an expanded clone, and some rows leave it out.

>TRBJ1-2|TRBD1|TRBV5-4|once
TGTGCCAGCAGCTTTATACGACAGGGGGGCGGCTACACCTTC
CASSFIRQGGGYTF
>TRBJ1-2|TRBD1|TRBV29-1|.
TGCAGCGTAGCGACAGGGCGAAGCGGCTACACCTTC
CSVATGRSGYTF
>TRBJ1-1|TRBD1|TRBV11-1|.
TGTGCCAGCAGCTTAACAAAACCGGGACAGAGACCTAACACTGAAGCTTTCTTT
CASSLTKPGQRPNTEAFF
>TRBJ2-1|TRBD2|TRBV7-8|once
TGTGCCAGCAGCTTAGCGCACTCTCTGCGGGGGGCAAATGAGCAGTTCTTC
CASSLAHSLRGANEQFF
>TRBJ1-2|TRBD1|TRBV25-1|.
TGTGCCAGCAGTAAAGCGACAGGGGGTCACACCTTC
CASSKATGGHTF
>TRBJ1-5|TRBD1|TRBV5-5|.
TGTGCCAGCAGCAAAGGACAGGTCCTTGTGCGCAATCAGCCCCAGCATTTT
CASSKGQVLVRNQPQHF
>TRBJ1-1|TRBD1|TRBV6-1|.
TGTGCCAGCAGTACTTGGGACAGGGCCACTGAAGCTTTCTTT
CASSTWDRATEAFF
>TRBJ1-1|TRBD1|TRBV20-1|.
TGCAGTGCTGACAGGGAAAGTGAAGCTTTCTTT
CSADRESEAFF
>TRBJ1-4|TRBD1|TRBV7-9|once
TGTGCCAGCAGCTCCTCTCAACTTCAGGGGGCGGGTGAAAAACTGTTTTTT
CASSSSQLQGAGEKLFF
>TRBJ1-1|.|TRBV4-1|.
TGCGCCAGCAGCCAAGGTTCACTGATTGGCACTGAAGCTTTCTTT
CASSQGSLIGTEAFF
>TRBJ1-2|.|TRBV27|.
TGTGCCAGCAGTTGGACGGTTGGGGGGAGTAACTATGGCTACACCTTC
CASSWTVGGSNYGYTF
>TRBJ1-2|.|TRBV20-1|.
TGCAGTGGGGGCGGGGGGTATGGCTACACCTTC
CSGGGGYGYTF
>TRBJ2-1|TRBD2|TRBV27|.
TGTGCCAGCAGTCTCCGGGAAAAAAGCGGGGGGGCAAGAGAGCAGTTCTTC
CASSLREKSGGAREQFF
>TRBJ1-6|.|TRBV6-5|.
TGTGCCAGCAGTTACTCGATATTGGGCAGAGTTTCACCCCTCCACTTT
CASSYSILGRVSPLHF
>TRBJ2-3|.|TRBV7-2|.
TGTGCCAGCAGTCAAGGCGGGGATACGCAGTATTTT
CASSQGGDTQYF
>TRBJ1-2|.|TRBV5-1|.
TGCGCCAGCAGCTCCGACCAACCGTTTCAGGGCGGCAACTATGGCTACACCTTC
CASSSDQPFQGGNYGYTF
>TRBJ2-6|TRBD2|TRBV10-3|.
TGTGCCATCAGGGGGGGGTGGCGCTCTGGGGCCAACGTCCTGACTTTC
CAIRGGWRSGANVLTF
>TRBJ2-7|TRBD2|TRBV6-5|.
TGTGCCAGCAGTTTCGCGGGGGAAGTATCCTACGAGCAGTACTTC
CASSFAGEVSYEQYF
>TRBJ2-2|.|TRBV29-1|.
TGCAGCGTTGCGGACAGAACAAACACCGGGGAGCTGTTTTTT
CSVADRTNTGELFF
>TRBJ1-1|.|TRBV11-2|.
TGTGCCAGCAGCTTGGGCGGGAAGTATAACACTGAAGCTTTCTTT
CASSLGGKYNTEAFF
>TRBJ2-4|.|TRBV14|.
TGTGCCAGCAGCCCTGGACAGCCACAGATTCTAGCCAAAAACATTCAGTACTTC
CASSPGQPQILAKNIQYF
>TRBJ1-2|.|TRBV14|.
TGTGCCAGCAGCCAAGGGTCGTGCGGGTACTATGGCTACACCTTC
CASSQGSCGYYGYTF